A selection of T cell receptor beta chains follows, all from one sample in a study of CD8 T cells in Susac syndrome. MiXCR, applied by TCRdb to the immunoSEQ multiplex PCR reads, yields one record per CDR3 protein. The sample records 200,000 to 300,000 distinct CDR3 sequences, approximately 95% being singletons. The sequencing input was CD4+ T cells from PBMCs. The source of these receptors is a human donor with Susac syndrome. Each CDR3 is given with its conserved first and last residue. A D gene is named only where the DNA matches it firmly. For some rows the clone size is stated as once, few or many, or as a class when expanded; others skip it.

J,D,size,V,CDR3,DNA
TRBJ1-5,-,-,TRBV18,CASSGGHDSNQPQHF,TGTGCCAGCTCGGGAGGACACGACAGCAATCAGCCCCAGCATTTT
TRBJ1-2,TRBD1,-,TRBV29-1,CSVEYRTGGGYTF,TGCAGCGTTGAGTATCGTACAGGGGGGGGCTACACCTTC
TRBJ2-3,-,-,TRBV5-4,CASTSGLHTDTQYF,TGTGCCAGCACCTCCGGACTCCACACAGATACGCAGTATTTT
TRBJ1-1,-,-,TRBV12-3/TRBV12-4,CASRRGRRGNTEAFF,TGTGCCAGCAGACGGGGTAGGCGAGGGAACACTGAAGCTTTCTTT
TRBJ2-6,-,-,TRBV3-1,CASSLGGSGANVLTF,TGTGCCAGCAGTTTAGGCGGATCTGGGGCCAACGTCCTGACTTTC
TRBJ2-5,-,once,TRBV19,CASTETGLGETQYF,TGTGCCAGTACAGAAACGGGACTGGGGGAGACCCAGTACTTC
TRBJ1-2,TRBD1,-,TRBV20-1,CSARRSKQGAGGYTF,TGCAGTGCTAGAAGGTCTAAACAGGGGGCTGGAGGCTACACCTTC
TRBJ2-3,-,-,TRBV9,CASSVSRADTQYF,TGTGCCAGCAGCGTATCTAGGGCAGATACGCAGTATTTT
TRBJ1-1,-,-,TRBV30,CAWTLGRRAFF,TGTGCCTGGACTTTGGGACGGAGAGCTTTCTTT
TRBJ2-3,TRBD2,-,TRBV5-1,CASSYRLAGATDTQYF,TGCGCCAGCAGCTACCGACTAGCGGGAGCGACAGATACGCAGTATTTT
TRBJ2-7,TRBD2,-,TRBV2,CASSATAGLYEQYF,TGTGCCAGCAGCGCGACAGCGGGACTCTACGAGCAGTACTTC
TRBJ1-1,-,-,TRBV18,CASSLMRETEAFF,TGTGCCAGCTCACTAATGCGGGAGACTGAAGCTTTCTTT
TRBJ2-7,-,-,TRBV6-5,CASSYSGARTYEQYF,TGTGCCAGCAGTTACTCGGGGGCCCGGACCTACGAGCAGTACTTC
TRBJ1-5,-,-,TRBV7-9,CASSRDTSNQPQHF,TGTGCCAGCAGCCGGGACACTAGCAATCAGCCCCAGCATTTT
TRBJ2-4,TRBD2,-,TRBV12-3/TRBV12-4,CASSLFNSGAGIQYF,TGTGCCAGCAGTTTATTTAATAGCGGGGCGGGCATTCAGTACTTC
TRBJ2-7,-,few,TRBV5-1,CASSLDFYEQYF,TGTGCCAGCAGCTTAGACTTCTACGAGCAGTACTTC
TRBJ1-1,-,-,TRBV20-1,CSARAGENTEAFF,TGCAGTGCTAGGGCGGGAGAGAACACTGAAGCTTTCTTT
TRBJ2-7,-,-,TRBV30,CAWTRAGGTSYEQYF,TGTGCCTGGACCCGGGCAGGCGGGACTTCCTACGAGCAGTACTTC